The present T cell receptor beta chain was sequenced within a study of neurological immune-mediated disorders (dated by TCRdb to between 2018 and 2021). Turning to the overall study: Peripheral blood TCR-beta repertoires from patients with HTLV-I-associated myelopathy (HAM/TSP), patients with multiple sclerosis, and healthy controls were compared in the study using UMI-based sequencing. The 90 to 110 TCR-beta libraries covered PBMC samples along with longitudinal samples, technical triplicates, and paired sorted CD4+ and CD8+ T-cell subsets. The cohort was made up of approximately 69 subjects, consisting of roughly 14 HAM/TSP patients, around 35 multiple sclerosis patients and 20 healthy controls. Findings and caveats that apply to the study as a whole: TCR clonal expansion was highest in HAM/TSP patients and lowest in MS patients, with MS patients falling below even healthy controls. No identical CDR3 amino acid sequences were shared among expanded clones across subjects, suggesting private TCR-beta repertoires in all groups.

Counted from cysteine to phenylalanine, this CDR3 has 14 amino acids. Of the read, only the CDR3 DNA is kept; its 42 bases are in frame from base 1. V and J lose 8 bases and 6 bases, and a span of 19 bases separates them. CDR1 and CDR2, looked up from the germline V gene (reference sequence), are MNHNY and SVGAGI. The healthy controls were volunteers from a blood bank in Maryland, USA. TCR libraries for sorted subsets were made from 1 million sorted CD4+ or CD8+ T cells. PBMCs were separated from peripheral blood using Ficoll-Hypaque density gradient centrifugation and then cryopreserved in liquid nitrogen. The study also sequenced paired sorted CD4+ and CD8+ subsets from healthy controls, HAM/TSP patients and MS patients. This clonotype occurred many times. What antigen it recognizes has not been identified. No base quality information exists; no much larger clone differs at one position. cDNA synthesis used template-switch 5'RACE with a primer carrying a 10-nucleotide random unique molecular identifier tagging each TCR transcript. Every sequencing run covered 15-18 subjects and yielded more than 170 million TCR-beta sequences. The RNeasy kit was used to extract total RNA. The KAPA Real-time Library Amplification kit was used to amplify TCR-beta VDJ regions with primers for the TCR constant region and the 5'RACE anchor. Sample indexes and Illumina adaptors were added in a first PCR, and a second PCR then increased library yield. The roughly 650 bp TCR product was size-selected on a 2% E-gel SizeSelection system after Ampure bead purification. Library quality was checked on a Bioanalyzer, concentration was measured with Qubit, and libraries were quantified with the Kapa Library Quantification kit before pooling. Paired-end 2 x 150 bp sequencing of the libraries was performed on an Illumina HiSeq 2500. To increase sequence diversity, about 23-30% phiX was spiked into each library pool. As for how the authors treated the data: Quality-filtered reads were processed with the UMI-based MiGEC pipeline, and over 85% of raw TCR sequences were removed by the MiGEC pipeline during error correction. VDJ genes were aligned to IMGT germline references, and each clonotype was defined by a unique CDR3 amino acid sequence together with V-J genes. VDJtools evaluated clonal expansion, Shannon diversity and CDR3 relatedness (CalcPairwiseDistances, ClusterSamples); CLCbio workbench built phylogenetic trees. Clones with at least 8 unique UMIs were defined as expanded, with this threshold being based on coefficient-of-variation modelling across technical triplicates. TCRdb took the public reads, trimmed them with fastp at Q25, ran MiXCR for clone calling and kept in-frame beta chains. One record per CDR3 amino acid sequence lists the most common genes and DNA. The V and J calls here are based on TCRdb, not the publication. In all, the sample holds roughly 44,000 distinct CDR3 sequences, and nearly 6.5% of those were seen once. The top ten constitute around 0.6% of the sample.

Sequencing was carried out using CD4+ T cells from blood. Recombination connected TRBV6-6 to TRBJ1-1; a weak D assignment points to TRBD1 (6 bases agree). This receptor was obtained from a woman in her forties in good health. CDR3 protein: CASCSTGRVSEAFF. Read as DNA, the sequence is TGTGCCAGCTGTTCAACAGGGAGGGTCTCTGAAGCTTTCTTT.